This T cell receptor (beta chain) was captured by sequencing in a study of CXCR3-negative and CXCR3-positive naive CD8 T cells. Each CD8+ T cell subset was flow-sorted in triplicate. Every sort contained 300,000 cells. Comment on this clonotype: Antigen specificity is unknown.

TRB cDNA was prepared as libraries by UMI-labeled 5' RACE. TCRdb reprocessed the 5' RACE reads and stores each CDR3 protein as one record, lacking DNA. Recorded for this sample: over 100,000 distinct CDR3 sequences. The CDR3 covers 16 residues. CDR1 SGHRS and CDR2 YFSETQ come from the germline V gene. General observations from the study: Relative to memory CD8+ cells, whose diversity was much lower, both naive subsets had comparably high diversity.

The sequence was collected from a human donor in good health. Some clones in this sample may be carry-over from other donors' samples. The sequenced material came from naive CXCR3- CD8+ T cells from blood. Sample subset: CD45RO-CCR7+CD27+CD95- naive CD8+ T cells lacking CXCR3 (TNR3-). The V and J genes are TRBV5-1 and TRBJ2-1; without DNA, the TCRdb call of TRBD1 cannot be checked. The CDR3 sequence is CASTVDLAGPYNEQFF.